Following are 17 T cell receptor beta chains from one sample sequenced in a study of blood T cell repertoires in COVID-19. Only in-frame clones appear in the TCRdb table, and some are missing; sequencing was by immunoSEQ multiplex PCR. Here the sample spans some 300,000 clones, approximately 90% being singletons. Sequencing was done on a sample of peripheral blood. The source of these receptors is a man younger than 35 with active or convalescent COVID-19.

The rearrangement uses TRBV19 and TRBJ1-1; possible D gene TRBD1, 6 bases. The germline CDR1 and CDR2 sequences are LNHDA and SQIVND (reference sequence). V was shortened by 3 bases and J by 4 bases, with 9 bases between the two germline ends. The CDR3 length is 13 residues. The CDR3 reads CASSITGTTEAFF. CDR3 bases: TGTGCCAGTAGTATCACAGGGACCACTGAAGCTTTCTTT.

CDR3 nucleotide sequence: TGTGCCAGCAGCTTGGAGACTAGTATTGAGCAGTTCTTC. Protein sequence: CASSLETSIEQFF. The chain has TRBV11-3 and TRBJ2-1, with D perhaps TRBD2 (6 bases). With 3 bases removed from V and 9 bases from J, the gap between germline ends came to 12 bases. The germline CDR1 and CDR2 sequences are SGHNT and YENEEA. The CDR3 contains 13 residues.

The chain employs TRBV11-2 and TRBJ1-2; TRBD1 agrees at 9 bases. This CDR3 region has 16 residues. V shed 1 base and J 7 bases; nucleotides not matched to a gene: 10. In germline, CDR1 is SGHAT, CDR2 FQNNGV. The CDR3 here is CASSLGPRDRVSGYTF. CDR3 nucleotides: TGTGCCAGCAGCTTAGGGCCCAGGGACAGGGTCTCTGGCTACACCTTC.

This clone was counted between two and nine times. Other DNA variants within this sample encode the same CDR3. The V gene is TRBV5-1, the J gene TRBJ1-1; 8 bases line up with TRBD1. The CDR3 has 14 amino acids. Trimming cost V 4 bases and J 1 base; bases outside gene matches: 3. CDR1 and CDR2 (germline): SGHRS, YFSETQ. Here the CDR3 reads CASSPGTGNTEAFF. CDR3 in DNA: TGCGCCAGCAGCCCGGGGACAGGGAACACTGAAGCTTTCTTT.

The genes are TRBV5-1 and TRBJ1-1; TRBD1 matches at 9 bases. V shed 3 bases, J shed 3 bases, and the junction held 0 bases outside the gene matches. CDR1 and CDR2 (germline): SGHRS, YFSETQ. The CDR3 loop spans 13 amino acids. The CDR3 spells CASSWTGDTEAFF. The CDR3 bases are TGCGCCAGCAGCTGGACAGGGGACACTGAAGCTTTCTTT.

The chain links TRBV28 to TRBJ1-4, with D tentatively TRBD1 (5 bases). Germline V gene data show CDR1 as MDHEN and CDR2 as SYDVKM. V was shortened by 6 bases and J by 0 bases, with 14 bases between the two germline ends. This CDR3 contains 16 residues. The CDR3 sequence: CASRSPRQSTNEKLFF. CDR3 DNA sequence: TGTGCCAGCAGATCTCCCAGACAGTCAACTAATGAAAAACTGTTTTTT.

The genes are TRBV4-1 and TRBJ2-7; 8 positions match TRBD2. Germline V lookup: CDR1 MGHRA, CDR2 YSYEKL. Trimming removed 1 base from V and 2 bases from J; junction bases left unmatched: 4. The CDR3 length is 15 residues. CDR3 in amino acids: CASSQVAGGPYEQYF. The CDR3 DNA is TGCGCCAGCAGCCAAGTCGCGGGGGGCCCCTACGAGCAGTACTTC.

This sequence joins TRBV28 and TRBJ1-1, with a weak D call TRBD1 (6 bases). This CDR3 region has 12 residues. Trimming pared 6 bases from V and 9 bases from J, leaving 14 bases between. Germline CDR1 is MDHEN and CDR2 is SYDVKM. In DNA, the CDR3 is TGTGCCAGCAGCTCAGGGGTTCGGCAAGCTTTCTTT. Amino acid sequence: CASSSGVRQAFF.

The chain couples TRBV7-2 to TRBJ1-2; maybe TRBD1 (6 bases). With 1 base removed from V and 5 bases from J, the gap between germline ends came to 17 bases. The CDR3 has 16 residues. Germline V gives CDR1 SGHTA, CDR2 FQGNSA. The CDR3 is CASSLGGGPWGYGYTF. CDR3 DNA sequence: TGTGCCAGCAGCTTAGGGGGGGGCCCTTGGGGTTATGGCTACACCTTC.

The chain recombines TRBV6-5 with TRBJ1-2; D call uncertain. Trimming pared 8 bases from V and 1 base from J, leaving 17 bases between. The CDR3 contains 15 residues. Germline V gives CDR1 MNHEY, CDR2 SVGAGI. The CDR3 DNA sequence: TGTGCCAGCCGGTGGTCCGGCGCGGGTAACTATGGCTACACCTTC. Amino acid sequence: CASRWSGAGNYGYTF.

V usage is TRBV19 and J usage is TRBJ1-1; D is perhaps TRBD1 (6 bases). From germline, CDR1 is LNHDA and CDR2 SQIVND (reference sequence). Deletions cut 6 bases from V and 10 bases from J, with 12 bases between. This CDR3 has 11 residues. The CDR3, as DNA: TGTGCCAGTAGAACGGACAGTCGAGCTTTCTTT. As protein: CASRTDSRAFF. Filled out from reference TRBV19 and TRBJ1-1, the complete variable domain reads DGGITQSPKYLFRKEGQNVTLSCEQNLNHDAMYWYRQDPGQGLRLIYYSQIVNDFQKGDIAEGYSVSREKKESFPLTVTSAQKNPTAFYLCASRTDSRAFFGQGTRLTVV.

This clone was seen just once. V gene TRBV7-2 combines with J gene TRBJ1-5; perhaps TRBD1 as D (5 bases). The CDR3 sequence is 16 residues long. Germline V CDR1 and CDR2: SGHTA, FQGNSA. The V end lost 5 bases, the J end lost 3 bases, and 17 bases lay between the germline ends. CDR3: CASSTTSGGINQPQHF. CDR3 bases: TGTGCCAGCAGCACCACCTCGGGGGGGATCAATCAGCCCCAGCATTTT.

The chain is built from TRBV4-1 and TRBJ1-1; D gene unclear. This CDR3 comprises 14 residues. Germline CDR1 reads MGHRA; CDR2 reads YSYEKL. Trimming cost V 1 base and J 4 bases, with 10 bases left between them. The CDR3 DNA reads TGCGCCAGCAGCCAAGCGTTGGGAGGCACTGAAGCTTTCTTT. Translating it yields CASSQALGGTEAFF.

This clone came up once. This chain's CDR3 is CASSPPGLAGDPYNEQFF. The DNA for the CDR3 is TGTGCCAGCAGCCCACCGGGACTAGCGGGGGACCCCTACAATGAGCAGTTCTTC. V and J are TRBV3-1 (or the pseudogene TRBV3-2) and TRBJ2-1; 14 bases agree with TRBD2. J gave up 2 bases and V 4 bases, and 7 bases lay outside the gene matches. This CDR3 is 18 amino acids long. Germline CDR1 reads LGHDT; CDR2 reads YNNKEL (reference sequence).

The V and J genes are TRBV19 and TRBJ2-7; 8 bases match TRBD1. Germline V gene data show CDR1 as LNHDA and CDR2 as SQIVND (reference sequence). The junction had 3 bases not matched to a gene; V was cut back by 5 bases and J by 3 bases. CDR3 length: 13 residues. The CDR3 DNA reads as TGTGCCAGTAGTGGCGGACAGGGCTACGAGCAGTACTTC. This translates into CASSGGQGYEQYF. The whole variable domain, filled in from reference TRBV19 and TRBJ2-7, reads DGGITQSPKYLFRKEGQNVTLSCEQNLNHDAMYWYRQDPGQGLRLIYYSQIVNDFQKGDIAEGYSVSREKKESFPLTVTSAQKNPTAFYLCASSGGQGYEQYFGPGTRLTVT.

V is TRBV5-4 and J is TRBJ2-1, with 7 bases identical to TRBD2. This CDR3 is built from 16 residues. From germline, CDR1 is SGHNT and CDR2 YYREEE (reference sequence). J gave up 5 bases and V 3 bases, and 11 bases lay outside the gene matches. The CDR3 protein is CASSWRRLAGHNEQFF. CDR3 DNA: TGTGCCAGCAGCTGGCGGAGATTAGCGGGCCACAATGAGCAGTTCTTC.

The genes are TRBV6-6 and TRBJ2-7; TRBD1 matches at 7 bases. This CDR3 contains 14 residues. V trimming: 0 bases; J trimming: 4 bases; junction bases outside the gene matches: 3. Germline V gene sequence: CDR1 MNHNY, CDR2 SVGAGI (reference sequence). DNA of the CDR3: TGTGCCAGCAGTTACTCGGACAGGTTTTACGAGCAGTACTTC. This encodes CASSYSDRFYEQYF.